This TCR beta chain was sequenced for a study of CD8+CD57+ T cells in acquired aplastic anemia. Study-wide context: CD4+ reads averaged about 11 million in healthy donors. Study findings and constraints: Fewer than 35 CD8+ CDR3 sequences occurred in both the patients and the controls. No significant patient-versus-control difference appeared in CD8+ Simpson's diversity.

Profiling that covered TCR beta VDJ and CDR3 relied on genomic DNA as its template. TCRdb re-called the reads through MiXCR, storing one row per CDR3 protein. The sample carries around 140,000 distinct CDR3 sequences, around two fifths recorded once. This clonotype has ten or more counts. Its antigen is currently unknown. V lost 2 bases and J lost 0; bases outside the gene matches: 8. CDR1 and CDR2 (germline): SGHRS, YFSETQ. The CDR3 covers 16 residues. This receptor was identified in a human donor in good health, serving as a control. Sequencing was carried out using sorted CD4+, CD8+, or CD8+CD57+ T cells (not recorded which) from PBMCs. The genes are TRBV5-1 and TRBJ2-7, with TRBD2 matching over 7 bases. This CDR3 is CASSFVRGSRSYEQYF. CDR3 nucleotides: TGCGCCAGCAGCTTCGTGCGGGGGAGTCGCTCCTACGAGCAGTACTTC.